Shown below are 25 T cell receptor beta chains from a single sample sequenced in a study of cytomegalovirus exposure and HLA in healthy donors. The PCR had 60 Vbeta and 13 Jbeta primers. The assay was immunoSEQ multiplex PCR, and TCRdb's table has in-frame clones only and misses some. The data contain about 31,000 clones, 65% to 75% of them singletons. The sequenced sample was PBMCs. The receptors stem from a man aged 50-60 years in good health and CMV-seropositive.

CDR3 nucleotides: TGTGCCTGGAGTGTGTCCCACAATCAGCCCCAGCATTTT. Translated: CAWSVSHNQPQHF. The chain employs TRBV30 and TRBJ1-5; no clear D gene. Trimming shortened V by 0 bases and J by 3 bases, and 6 bases separated the two germline ends. Germline V gives CDR1 GTSNPN, CDR2 SVGIG (reference sequence). This CDR3 spans 13 amino acids.

J is TRBJ1-3 and V is TRBV28; TRBD1 is a possible D gene (6 bases). CDR3 length: 12 residues. Germline V lookup: CDR1 MDHEN, CDR2 SYDVKM. Deletions cut 8 bases from V and 4 bases from J, with 9 bases between. The CDR3 sequence is CASGGKGNTIYF. As DNA, the CDR3 is TGTGCCAGCGGGGGCAAAGGAAACACCATATATTTT.

The count of this clone is one. This chain joins TRBV5-6 and TRBJ1-2; TRBD1 matches 9 bases. The CDR3 extends over 14 amino acids. Per the germline V gene, CDR1 is SGHDT and CDR2 is YYEEEE. V lost 4 bases to trimming and J lost 7 bases; unmatched junction nucleotides: 8. In nucleotides, the CDR3 is TGTGCCAGCAGCGGAACGGGACAGGGTGGTGGCTACACCTTC. It is translated as CASSGTGQGGGYTF.

This chain joins TRBV28 and TRBJ2-7; 9 nucleotides agree with TRBD1. In germline, CDR1 is MDHEN, CDR2 SYDVKM. This CDR3 region has 14 residues. With V trimmed by 5 bases and J by 4 bases, 6 bases remained unmatched. The CDR3 DNA is TGTGCCAGCAGTCGGGGACAGGGCTTTTACGAGCAGTACTTC. Translated: CASSRGQGFYEQYF. Looking up the rest from reference TRBV28 and TRBJ2-7 gives the full variable domain: DVKVTQSSRYLVKRTGEKVFLECVQDMDHENMFWYRQDPGLGLRLIYFSYDVKMKEKGDIPEGYSVSREKKERFSLILESASTNQTSMYLCASSRGQGFYEQYFGPGTRLTVT.

The chain is built from TRBV18 and TRBJ1-6; TRBD1 might be the D (5 bases). V was clipped by 3 bases and J by 9 bases, with 12 bases between them. The CDR3 extends over 14 amino acids. Germline V gene data show CDR1 as KGHSH and CDR2 as LQKENI. CDR3 sequence: CASSPDHTGSPLHF. The CDR3 DNA sequence: TGTGCCAGCTCACCGGACCATACAGGTTCACCCCTCCACTTT.

The genes are TRBV12-5 and TRBJ2-1; 10 bases fit TRBD2. V shed 4 bases and J 1 base; nucleotides not matched to a gene: 7. This CDR3 is 17 amino acids long. Per germline, CDR1 LGHNT and CDR2 FRNRAP. The CDR3 DNA sequence: TGTGCTAGTGGTTCCGGGACTAGCGCTCTGTCCTACAATGAGCAGTTCTTC. This codes for CASGSGTSALSYNEQFF.

V is TRBV10-3 and J is TRBJ1-2, with 7 bases lining up with TRBD1. V was clipped by 4 bases and J by 1 base; unmatched bases: 6. The germline V gene encodes CDR1 ENHRY and CDR2 SYGVKD. The CDR3 spans 15 residues. The CDR3 bases are TGTGCCATCAGTGCAGGGACAGCACTTAACTATGGCTACACCTTC. It codes for CAISAGTALNYGYTF.

This clone was picked up a small number of times. The chain links TRBV4-2 to TRBJ2-1; 8 nucleotides align to TRBD2. The length of the CDR3 is 15 residues. Unmatched junction bases numbered 8, after V lost 1 base and J lost 9 bases. Per germline, CDR1 LGHNA and CDR2 YNFKEQ. The CDR3 region has the DNA TGTGCCAGCAGCCAAGTCCGGGCGGGGGGAGGTGAGCAGTTCTTC. Protein: CASSQVRAGGGEQFF.

The chain recombines TRBV5-1 with TRBJ2-7; 8 bases fit TRBD1. This CDR3 spans 15 amino acids. The J segment lost 5 bases and the V segment lost 0 bases, leaving 7 bases of the junction unmatched. The germline V gene encodes CDR1 SGHRS and CDR2 YFSETQ. CDR3 DNA sequence: TGCGCCAGCAGCTTGGTCGGACAGGGAATCCACGAGCAGTACTTC. Protein sequence: CASSLVGQGIHEQYF. Full variable domain (missing parts from reference TRBV5-1 and TRBJ2-7): KAGVTQTPRYLIKTRGQQVTLSCSPISGHRSVSWYQQTPGQGLQFLFEYFSETQRNKGNFPGRFSGRQFSNSRSEMNVSTLELGDSALYLCASSLVGQGIHEQYFGPGTRLTVT.

The CDR3 DNA follows: TGTGCCAGCAGTCAAGGGACAGGGGGCTCCTACGAGCAGTACTTC. It codes for CASSQGTGGSYEQYF. The chain recombines TRBV6-6 with TRBJ2-7; 11 nucleotides align to TRBD1. The J segment lost 0 bases and the V segment lost 5 bases, leaving 3 bases of the junction unmatched. CDR3 length: 15 amino acids. Germline V CDR1 and CDR2: MNHNY, SVGAGI (reference sequence).

The J gene is TRBJ1-4, the V gene TRBV25-1; 8 positions match TRBD1. Germline loops: CDR1 MGHDK, CDR2 SYGVNS. V was pared by 3 bases and J by 7 bases, with 7 bases of the junction left unmatched. CDR3 length equals 15 residues. This chain's CDR3 is CASSELRDRREKLFF. The CDR3 DNA reads TGTGCCAGCAGTGAGCTTAGGGACAGGCGTGAAAAACTGTTTTTT.

V gene TRBV6-5 combines with J gene TRBJ2-1; 9 nucleotides match TRBD1. V was pared by 10 bases and J by 1 base, with 8 bases of the junction left unmatched. The CDR3 consists of 15 residues. The V gene's germline CDR1 is MNHEY and CDR2 SVGAGI. In DNA, the CDR3 is TGTGCCACCGGGCTTGGGACAGGGTCCTACAATGAGCAGTTCTTC. It is translated as CATGLGTGSYNEQFF.

The CDR3 bases are TGTGCCAGCAGCAACTCCGGGACTAGCGGGGCAGATACGCAGTATTTT. Translated, it gives CASSNSGTSGADTQYF. The V gene is TRBV28, the J gene TRBJ2-3; 13 bases are a match to TRBD2. The CDR3 has 16 residues. Trimming cost V 6 bases and J 4 bases; bases outside gene matches: 7. CDR1 is MDHEN, CDR2 SYDVKM, per germline.

The J gene is TRBJ2-7, the V gene TRBV6-6; 8 bases align to TRBD1. There are 14 residues in the CDR3. Trimming at V came to 4 bases and at J to 3 bases, leaving 5 bases not matched to a gene. From germline, CDR1 is MNHNY and CDR2 SVGAGI (reference sequence). The CDR3 spells CASSLLDRDYEQYF. CDR3 nucleotides: TGTGCCAGCAGTTTATTGGACAGGGACTACGAGCAGTACTTC.

V gene TRBV29-1 combines with J gene TRBJ2-7; 11 nucleotides agree with TRBD2. Germline lookup yields CDR1 SQVTM and CDR2 ANQGSEA. Trimming cost V 7 bases and J 4 bases; bases outside gene matches: 6. The CDR3 has 13 residues. The CDR3 reads CSATRTSGYEQYF. For the CDR3, the DNA is TGCAGCGCAACGAGGACTAGCGGGTACGAGCAGTACTTC.

This chain uses TRBV28 with TRBJ1-2, with 7 positions matching TRBD1. This CDR3 spans 13 amino acids. With V trimmed by 7 bases and J by 4 bases, 6 bases remained unmatched. CDR1 and CDR2 from the germline V gene are MDHEN and SYDVKM. The CDR3 region is CASTRQGTYGYTF. The DNA of the CDR3 is TGTGCCAGCACCCGACAGGGAACCTATGGCTACACCTTC.

This clone showed up just a few times. This chain joins TRBV7-2 and TRBJ2-7; D remains unclear. This CDR3 has 14 residues. Germline V gene sequence: CDR1 SGHTA, CDR2 FQGNSA. Trimming shortened V by 5 bases and J by 2 bases, and 13 bases separated the two germline ends. This CDR3 reads CASSHPNYAYEQYF. CDR3 DNA sequence: TGTGCCAGCAGCCACCCAAACTATGCCTACGAGCAGTACTTC.

This chain uses TRBV7-2 with TRBJ1-1; D is uncertain. Trimming left V 2 bases short and J 0 bases short, with 10 bases between. Per the germline V gene, CDR1 is SGHTA and CDR2 is FQGNSA. The CDR3 has 15 amino acids. The CDR3 spells CASSLSSRLNTEAFF. DNA for the CDR3: TGTGCCAGCAGCTTAAGTTCGAGATTGAACACTGAAGCTTTCTTT.

This chain uses TRBV7-2 with TRBJ2-7, with a weak D call TRBD1 (5 bases). The CDR3 totals 14 residues. V dropped 2 bases and J dropped 2 bases, with 10 bases sitting between them. Germline V lookup: CDR1 SGHTA, CDR2 FQGNSA. The CDR3 region has the DNA TGTGCCAGCAGCTTAATCGACAGACCCTACGAGCAGTACTTC. Translated, it gives CASSLIDRPYEQYF.

V usage is TRBV6-4 and J usage is TRBJ2-1, with D maybe TRBD1 (6 bases). Germline V gene sequence: CDR1 MRHNA, CDR2 SNTAGT. Trimming left V 7 bases short and J 4 bases short, with 17 bases between. The CDR3 consists of 15 residues. The CDR3 DNA reads TGTGCCAGCACCCCCGAACCGGACAGTTACAATGAGCAGTTCTTC. It yields the protein CASTPEPDSYNEQFF.

CDR3: CASRQGRNQPQHF. In DNA form, the CDR3 reads TGTGCCAGCAGACAGGGCCGGAATCAGCCCCAGCATTTT. The genes are TRBV28 and TRBJ1-5, with a tentative D call TRBD1 (6 bases). This CDR3 region has 13 residues. V gave up 6 bases and J gave up 4 bases, with 10 bases separating them. The germline V gene has CDR1 MDHEN and CDR2 SYDVKM.

The chain carries TRBV6-5 and TRBJ1-2; a possible D gene is TRBD1 (6 bases). Trimming stripped 4 bases from V and 3 bases from J, with 15 bases between. CDR3 length equals 15 residues. Germline CDR1 is MNHEY and CDR2 is SVGAGI. CDR3 protein: CASSSSGGLDYGYTF. The CDR3 nucleotides read TGTGCCAGCAGTTCCAGCGGGGGGCTAGACTATGGCTACACCTTC.

The chain is built from TRBV6-1 and TRBJ2-1, with no clear D. The V end lost 9 bases, the J end lost 0 bases, and 12 bases lay between the germline ends. The length of the CDR3 is 14 residues. The V gene's germline CDR1 is MNHNS and CDR2 SASEGT. The CDR3 DNA follows: TGTGCCAGTGGAGACGTAGGCTCCTACAATGAGCAGTTCTTC. Translating gives CASGDVGSYNEQFF.

This clone was counted once. The chain joins TRBV10-3 to TRBJ1-2; 7 bases fit TRBD1. V gave up 11 bases and J gave up 0 bases; unmatched junction bases: 9. This CDR3 comprises 14 residues. Germline V gene sequence: CDR1 ENHRY, CDR2 SYGVKD. The CDR3 DNA sequence: TGTGCCGCCACCGGGACAGCGACTAACTATGGCTACACCTTC. This translates into CAATGTATNYGYTF.

V and J are TRBV15 and TRBJ1-5; D is undetermined. The CDR3 runs to 12 residues. Germline CDR1 and CDR2: LNHNV and YYDKDF (reference sequence). The V end lost 0 bases, the J end lost 10 bases, and 7 bases lay between the germline ends. In nucleotides, the CDR3 is TGTGCCACCAGCAGAGACAGTGCACCCCAGCATTTT. This encodes CATSRDSAPQHF.